This paragraph reports one T cell receptor (beta chain). The source of the sample is a study of blood T cell repertoires in COVID-19. Study-wide background: Acute and convalescent COVID-19 specimens originated in the United States, Italy and Spain. Sources were T cells, B-cell-depleted T cells, or PBMCs; the material itself was cDNA or gDNA.

Germline CDR1 reads MDHEN; CDR2 reads SYDVKM. V shed 1 base and J 9 bases; nucleotides not matched to a gene: 10. The CDR3 contains 15 residues. In Seattle, patients joined the study during active infection and were tracked longitudinally. Authors' analysis steps: Counts of nucleated cells, estimated from reference gene primer amplification, were obtained. Generated by immunoSEQ multiplex PCR, the TCRdb table keeps only in-frame clones and is missing some. The D gene and trimming were derived from the DNA, and the V and J assignments and clone size from that table. The sample consists of roughly 130,000 clones, around 83% of them appearing once.

Specimen: peripheral blood. The sequence was obtained from a man in his thirties or forties with COVID-19, enrolled during active disease. The gene calls are TRBV28 and TRBJ2-7; 9 bases match TRBD2. Here the CDR3 reads CASSLSAGGGTAQYF. For the CDR3, the DNA is TGTGCCAGCAGTTTATCGGCGGGAGGGGGGACGGCGCAGTACTTC.